The rows below give T cell receptor beta chains drawn from one sample of a study of CD8+CD57+ T cells in acquired aplastic anemia. TCRdb itself ran the reads through MiXCR, one entry per CDR3 protein. The sample has under 350,000 distinct CDR3 sequences; under 60% are singletons. The sequencing input was sorted CD4+, CD8+, or CD8+CD57+ T cells (not recorded which) from PBMCs. The receptors shown here come from a human donor with aplastic anemia. The CDR3 runs from the conserved cysteine through the conserved F or W. The D gene is left open where the match is weak. Size is stated for part of the rows, as once, few or many counts, or as a class when the clone is expanded.

TRBV25-1,TRBJ2-2,NA,16,few,TGTGCCAGCAGTGACGCCCCTGCTGGTCGGACCGGGGAGCTGTTTTTT,CASSDAPAGRTGELFF
TRBV20-1,TRBJ2-7,TRBD1,15,NA,TGCAGTGCTAGAGATGCGGGACAGGGGTCTTACGAGCAGTACTTC,CSARDAGQGSYEQYF
TRBV10-3,TRBJ2-6,TRBD1,16,few,TGTGCCATCAGTGAAGGACAGGGCGCTGGGGCCAACGTCCTGACTTTC,CAISEGQGAGANVLTF
TRBV10-3,TRBJ2-1,NA,16,NA,TGTGCCATCAGTGAGTCGTTACGGGAGCTAAGTGATGAGCAGTTCTTC,CAISESLRELSDEQFF
TRBV13,TRBJ2-7,TRBD2,15,NA,TGTGCCAGCAGTCGTACGGGCGGGAGGGTCGAAGAGCAGTACTTC,CASSRTGGRVEEQYF
TRBV5-1,TRBJ2-3,NA,15,NA,TGCGCCAGCAGCTCTCTCGGGGAACCCACAGATACGCAGTATTTT,CASSSLGEPTDTQYF
TRBV15,TRBJ1-6,NA,13,few,TGTGCCACCACCCCAAACGCTAATTCACCCCTCCACTTT,CATTPNANSPLHF
TRBV25-1,TRBJ2-3,TRBD1,15,few,TGTGCCAGCAGTGACTCTGACAGGGGTGCAGATACGCAGTATTTT,CASSDSDRGADTQYF
TRBV29-1,TRBJ2-3,TRBD2,14,NA,TGCAGCGTTGATCTAGCGGGATACACAGATACGCAGTATTTT,CSVDLAGYTDTQYF
TRBV2,TRBJ2-7,NA,13,NA,TGTGCCAGCAAAGGACTTCCCAACTACGAGCAGTACTTC,CASKGLPNYEQYF
TRBV2,TRBJ2-7,TRBD2,13,NA,TGTGCCAGCAGACGGACTAGCGGTTACGAGCAGTACTTC,CASRRTSGYEQYF
TRBV7-8,TRBJ2-1,TRBD2,15,NA,TGTGCCAGCAGCTTCCTTAGCGGGATTTACAATGAGCAGTTCTTC,CASSFLSGIYNEQFF
TRBV25-1,TRBJ2-3,TRBD1,16,NA,TGTGCCAGCAGTACCACGACAGGGAAGGGCACAGATACGCAGTATTTT,CASSTTTGKGTDTQYF
TRBV2,TRBJ1-5,NA,13,NA,TGTGCCAGCAGTCCGGGCAGGGCTCAGCCCCAGCATTTT,CASSPGRAQPQHF
TRBV4-1,TRBJ2-7,NA,14,once,TGCGCCAGCAGCCAAGTCCCAGGGGAGTCCGAGCAGTACTTC,CASSQVPGESEQYF
TRBV20-1,TRBJ2-1,NA,15,NA,TGCAGTGCTACCCCATGGGGAAACGGTGACAATGAGCAGTTCTTC,CSATPWGNGDNEQFF
TRBV20-1,TRBJ2-7,NA,13,NA,TGCAGTGCTAGTTCCAGGCGAACCTACGAGCAGTACTTC,CSASSRRTYEQYF
TRBV11-2,TRBJ2-1,TRBD2,16,NA,TGTGCCAGCAGCTCGTTCCAACTAGCGGAATCCAATGAGCAGTTCTTC,CASSSFQLAESNEQFF
TRBV7-3,TRBJ2-7,TRBD1,13,NA,TGTGCCAGCAGCCCGGGACAGAACCACGAGCAGTACTTC,CASSPGQNHEQYF
TRBV12-3/TRBV12-4,TRBJ1-1,NA,16,NA,TGTGCCACCACGGAACGCAATGAGGCAGGGAACACTGAAGCTTTCTTT,CATTERNEAGNTEAFF
TRBV14,TRBJ1-6,NA,16,NA,TGTGCCAGCAGCCAAGATCAGGGCGGGTTCGGTTCACCCCTCCACTTT,CASSQDQGGFGSPLHF
TRBV6-1,TRBJ1-6,NA,17,many,TGTGCCAGCAGTGAAGTCGGGGGCCTCCTTTTGGGTTCACCCCTCCACTTT,CASSEVGGLLLGSPLHF
TRBV6-5,TRBJ1-1,NA,15,many,TGTGCCAGCAGGCAACCGGGACAACCGAACACTGAAGCTTTCTTT,CASRQPGQPNTEAFF
TRBV7-9,TRBJ1-4,NA,15,NA,TGTGCCAGCAGCTTAGTGGGTAGGGCAGATGAAAAACTGTTTTTT,CASSLVGRADEKLFF
TRBV15,TRBJ1-1,NA,17,once,TGTGCCACCAGCAGAGGTTTTGTTCGGGGGAGGAAGGCTGAAGCTTTCTTT,CATSRGFVRGRKAEAFF
TRBV18,TRBJ2-3,NA,14,many,TGTGCCAGCTCATCTGTAGGTTCCACAGATACGCAGTATTTT,CASSSVGSTDTQYF
TRBV5-1,TRBJ1-4,NA,15,once,TGCGCCAGCAGCTTGGTGGCCAGCACTAATGAAAAACTGTTTTTT,CASSLVASTNEKLFF
TRBV9,TRBJ2-5,NA,14,few,TGTGCCAGCAGCGATCGATGGGGCCAAGAGACCCAGTACTTC,CASSDRWGQETQYF
TRBV2,TRBJ2-7,TRBD1,14,NA,TGTGCCAGCAGTCCCTACAGGGGGATGTACGAGCAGTACTTC,CASSPYRGMYEQYF
TRBV7-9,TRBJ1-2,TRBD1,14,NA,TGTGCCAGCAGCCAGGGACAGGGTCTATATGGCTACACCTTC,CASSQGQGLYGYTF
TRBV5-1,TRBJ2-7,TRBD2,16,NA,TGCGCCAGCAGCTTGGTCGGGGGGGAGGCCTACAATGAGCATTACTTC,CASSLVGGEAYNEHYF
TRBV3-1,TRBJ2-1,NA,17,few,TGTGCCAGCAGCCAAACCCAACTAGTATCGAAGTTAAGTGAGCAGTTCTTC,CASSQTQLVSKLSEQFF
TRBV2,TRBJ1-2,NA,13,many,TGTGCCAGCAGCAGTGGGATTAACTATGGCTACACCTTC,CASSSGINYGYTF
TRBV12-3/TRBV12-4,TRBJ2-3,NA,12,NA,TGTGCCAGCACCCCAGGGACGGCTCAGCCGTATTTT,CASTPGTAQPYF
TRBV24-1,TRBJ2-3,TRBD1,16,few,TGTGCCACCAGTGACCTCGGGACAGGAATAGGAGATACGCAGTATTTT,CATSDLGTGIGDTQYF
TRBV20-1,TRBJ1-1,NA,10,many,TGCAGTGCTCAAGACACTGAAGCTTTCTTT,CSAQDTEAFF
TRBV20-1,TRBJ2-3,NA,14,NA,TGCAGTGCTAGTTCGGGGATTAGCACAGATACGCAGTATTTT,CSASSGISTDTQYF
TRBV12-3/TRBV12-4,TRBJ1-2,NA,13,many,TGTGCCAGCTCCCCTGGGGGGGACTATGGCTACACCTTC,CASSPGGDYGYTF
TRBV9,TRBJ1-1,TRBD1,18,NA,TGTGCCAGCAGCTCTCCACGGGACAGGCCGATAAGTAACACTGAAGCTTTCTTT,CASSSPRDRPISNTEAFF
TRBV7-9,TRBJ2-7,NA,12,few,TGTGCCAGCAGCTTAATTGTGTACGAGCAGTACTTC,CASSLIVYEQYF
TRBV20-1,TRBJ2-4,TRBD1,15,NA,TGCAGTGCTACAGTAACCGGGACAGCCAAAACCATTCAGTACTTC,CSATVTGTAKTIQYF
TRBV19,TRBJ2-1,NA,15,NA,TGTGCCAGTAGTATCCGGGCAGGGCCCGGGGATGAGCAGTTCTTC,CASSIRAGPGDEQFF
TRBV7-7,TRBJ2-2,NA,16,many,TGTGCCAGCAGCTTTACCTCCGGGACAATGGGCGGGGAGCTGTTTTTT,CASSFTSGTMGGELFF